This TCR beta chain was captured in a study of blood T cell repertoires in COVID-19. How the authors handled the data: By means of reference gene primer amplification, nucleated cell counts were estimated. TCRdb's copy holds only in-frame clones and misses some; the assay was immunoSEQ multiplex PCR. V, J and clone size are those of that table, while D and trimming were read from the DNA. The sample includes 55,000 to 65,000 clones, 75% to 90% of them seen just once. CDR3 length: 18 amino acids. Germline loops: CDR1 SEHNR, CDR2 FQNEAQ (reference sequence). V trimming: 2 bases; J trimming: 5 bases; junction bases outside the gene matches: 14.

The source of this sequence is a human donor with active COVID-19. The donor label of this sample is uncertain. Sequencing was carried out using peripheral blood. This chain joins TRBV7-9 and TRBJ1-3, with 8 bases aligning to TRBD1. DNA of the CDR3: TGTGCCAGCAGCTTAAGACAGGTCGGACAGGGAGAAAGAAACACCATATATTTT. Its translation: CASSLRQVGQGERNTIYF.